Detailed here is one T cell receptor (beta chain). What it recognizes is unknown. This specimen comes from a study of T cell repertoires in cytomegalovirus infection. Study-level background: Public TCR beta signatures provided an indication of both CMV infection and a matching HLA type.

TCRdb re-called the reads with MiXCR, one entry per CDR3 protein. The data contain about 150,000 distinct CDR3 sequences, roughly a quarter of them singletons. Whole-study results and caveats: Dominant in the ex vivo response were TCR beta clonotypes restricted by HLA-C and specific for CMV. Of the TCR beta families, the public ones yielded a cumulative frequency that identified carriers of CMV plus the relevant HLA.

This clonotype originated in a human donor in good health (CMV status not recorded). Some clones in this sample may be carry-over from other donors' samples. The sample was PBMCs.

CDR3 nucleotide sequence: TGTGCCAGCAGCTCTCAGGGATGGGCTAATGAAAAACTGTTTTTT. Translating it yields CASSSQGWANEKLFF. The V gene is TRBV7-8, the J gene TRBJ1-4; perhaps TRBD1 as D (5 bases). Trimming stripped 4 bases from V and 3 bases from J, with 12 bases between. CDR1 and CDR2 (germline): SGHVS, FQNEAQ. The CDR3 extends over 15 amino acids.